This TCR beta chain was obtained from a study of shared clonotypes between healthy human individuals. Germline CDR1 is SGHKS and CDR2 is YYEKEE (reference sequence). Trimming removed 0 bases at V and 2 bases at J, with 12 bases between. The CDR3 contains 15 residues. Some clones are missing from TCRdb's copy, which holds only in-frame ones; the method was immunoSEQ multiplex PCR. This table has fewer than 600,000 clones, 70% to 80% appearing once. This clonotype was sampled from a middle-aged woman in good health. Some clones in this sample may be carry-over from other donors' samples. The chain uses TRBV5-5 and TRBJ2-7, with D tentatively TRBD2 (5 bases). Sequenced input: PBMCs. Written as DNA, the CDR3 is TGTGCCAGCAGCTTGGTAGCGCATTACACCTACGAGCAGTACTTC. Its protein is CASSLVAHYTYEQYF.